The clone carrying this T cell receptor beta chain occurred once. Its antigen remains unknown. This sample stems from a study of breast tumors, draining lymph nodes, adjacent tissues. General study points: Most tumor T cells seemingly derive from lymph node, then expand in tumor. Tumors had less TCR diversity than lymph nodes, more than nontumor tissue. Luminal-like breast cancer showed significantly higher tumor–nontumor repertoire similarity than basal-like.

V shed 4 bases and J shed 5 bases, with 10 bases lying between them. Germline CDR1 reads SGHRS; CDR2 reads YFSETQ. The CDR3 is 13 residues long. TCRdb independently ran MiXCR on the multiplex PCR reads; one entry per CDR3 protein. The table has 60,000 to 70,000 distinct CDR3 sequences, around three fifths seen once. Source material: breast tumor tissue. The receptor was derived from a female donor with breast cancer. Some clones in this sample may be carry-over from other donors' samples. The J gene is TRBJ2-1, the V gene TRBV5-1; D not resolved. CDR3 in amino acids: CASSHSQDNEQFF. The CDR3 DNA reads TGCGCCAGCAGCCATTCCCAGGACAATGAGCAGTTCTTC.